One sample yielded the 24 T cell receptor beta chains listed below, sequenced in a study of blood T cell repertoires in COVID-19. Assay used: immunoSEQ multiplex PCR; TCRdb lists only in-frame clones, some missing. The table shows 140,000 or so clones, with around four fifths occurring only once. Sequenced material: PBMCs or T cells enriched from blood (not recorded which). The receptors derive from a woman in her 40s who had recovered from COVID-19.

The V and J genes are TRBV24-1 and TRBJ2-1; D unclear. This CDR3 is built from 15 residues. Looked up from germline, CDR1 is KGHDR and CDR2 is SFDVKD. V lost 4 bases, J lost 5 bases, and 14 bases lay in between. CDR3 protein: CATSDAFEADNEQFF. The CDR3 region has the DNA TGTGCCACCAGTGACGCCTTTGAGGCGGACAATGAGCAGTTCTTC.

This clone has more than one count but fewer than ten. Here the CDR3 DNA reads TGTGCCAGCAGACATAGCGGCAACAATGAGCAGTTCTTC. Its translation: CASRHSGNNEQFF. The rearrangement joins TRBV7-8 to TRBJ2-1; D is possibly TRBD2 (6 bases). The CDR3 loop spans 13 amino acids. V was clipped by 6 bases and J by 5 bases, with 11 bases between them. Germline V gives CDR1 SGHVS, CDR2 FQNEAQ.

This clone was seen just once. J is TRBJ2-5 and V is TRBV7-9; 7 positions match TRBD1. There are 13 residues in the CDR3. Germline values: CDR1 SEHNR, CDR2 FQNEAQ (reference sequence). Trimming at V came to 3 bases and at J to 3 bases, leaving 1 base not matched to a gene. CDR3 in DNA: TGTGCCAGCAGCTTGGGGACAGAAGAGACCCAGTACTTC. It yields the protein CASSLGTEETQYF.

The chain employs TRBV28 and TRBJ2-1; D not certain. V was shortened by 2 bases and J by 0 bases, with 8 bases between the two germline ends. Germline V lookup: CDR1 MDHEN, CDR2 SYDVKM. The CDR3 spans 15 residues. The CDR3: CASSLRLSSYNEQFF. CDR3 DNA sequence: TGTGCCAGCAGTTTACGTTTGAGCTCCTACAATGAGCAGTTCTTC.

This chain uses TRBV18 with TRBJ1-3; the D gene is possibly TRBD1 (6 bases). Germline V gives CDR1 KGHSH, CDR2 LQKENI. The V and J ends lost 3 bases and 4 bases respectively, with 10 bases between them. This CDR3 region has 14 residues. The DNA for the CDR3 is TGTGCCAGCTCACCGGACAGCACGGGAAACACCATATATTTT. Its translation is CASSPDSTGNTIYF.

The chain recombines TRBV6-5 with TRBJ2-3, with TRBD2 identical over 8 bases. V lost 6 bases to trimming and J lost 0 bases; unmatched junction nucleotides: 2. The CDR3 extends over 14 amino acids. Germline-derived CDR1 and CDR2 are MNHEY and SVGAGI. This chain's CDR3 is CASRIAGSTDTQYF. CDR3 nucleotide sequence: TGTGCCAGCAGGATAGCGGGAAGCACAGATACGCAGTATTTT.

The chain has TRBV7-9 and TRBJ2-1; maybe TRBD2 (7 bases). V was trimmed by 5 bases and J by 2 bases, leaving 13 bases between them. The length of the CDR3 is 15 residues. Germline lookup yields CDR1 SEHNR and CDR2 FQNEAQ (reference sequence). The CDR3 loop reads CASSGRGGTYNEQFF. The CDR3 DNA reads as TGTGCCAGCAGCGGAAGGGGGGGAACCTACAATGAGCAGTTCTTC. The complete variable domain, with remaining parts taken from reference TRBV7-9 and TRBJ2-1, reads DTGVSQNPRHKITKRGQNVTFRCDPISEHNRLYWYRQTLGQGPEFLTYFQNEAQLEKSRLLSDRFSAERPKGSFSTLEIQRTEQGDSAMYLCASSGRGGTYNEQFFGPGTRLTVL.

This clone was observed a few times. The chain combines TRBV29-1 with TRBJ2-7; 8 bases fit TRBD1. In germline, CDR1 is SQVTM, CDR2 ANQGSEA. The junction had 5 bases not matched to a gene; V was cut back by 4 bases and J by 3 bases. The CDR3 has 13 amino acids. The CDR3 nucleotides are TGCAGCGTTGCCCGGACAGGGAACTACGAGCAGTACTTC. Its translation: CSVARTGNYEQYF.

The J gene is TRBJ1-6, the V gene TRBV4-1; D may be TRBD1 (5 bases). Per the germline V gene, CDR1 is MGHRA and CDR2 is YSYEKL. The V end was cut by 6 bases, the J end by 9 bases, with 15 bases between. The CDR3 extends over 14 amino acids. As DNA, the CDR3 is TGCGCCAGCAGGTCGGTCGGGGGTGCTTCACCCCTCCACTTT. It translates to CASRSVGGASPLHF.

This chain joins TRBV18 and TRBJ1-1; 8 bases are shared with TRBD1. CDR1 and CDR2 (germline): KGHSH, LQKENI. The J segment lost 4 bases and the V segment lost 3 bases, leaving 13 bases of the junction unmatched. The length of the CDR3 is 17 residues. CDR3 loop: CASSPYTGGLTGTEAFF. The CDR3 DNA reads as TGTGCCAGCTCACCGTATACAGGGGGATTGACTGGCACTGAAGCTTTCTTT.

The chain has TRBV19 and TRBJ2-3; D remains ambiguous. The CDR3 spans 14 residues. Germline CDR1 is LNHDA and CDR2 is SQIVND (reference sequence). The V end lost 4 bases, the J end lost 2 bases, and 10 bases lay between the germline ends. The CDR3 sequence is CASSNRLYTDTQYF. CDR3 sequence (DNA): TGTGCCAGTAGTAACCGACTCTACACAGATACGCAGTATTTT.

The J gene is TRBJ1-2, the V gene TRBV4-1; D is unresolved. Germline lookup yields CDR1 MGHRA and CDR2 YSYEKL. The CDR3 extends over 15 amino acids. V gave up 5 bases and J gave up 1 base, with 14 bases separating them. The CDR3 region is CASSDRARVNYGYTF. CDR3 nucleotide sequence: TGCGCCAGCAGCGATCGTGCTAGAGTTAACTATGGCTACACCTTC.

The chain links TRBV28 to TRBJ1-4; D is unclear. V lost 4 bases and J lost 8, with 5 bases in between. The CDR3 runs 11 residues. Germline CDR1 is MDHEN and CDR2 is SYDVKM. The CDR3 region has the DNA TGTGCCAGCAGTTCGGAGGAAAAACTGTTTTTT. Amino acid sequence: CASSSEEKLFF.

The chain carries TRBV2 and TRBJ1-4; 7 nucleotides line up with TRBD1. CDR1 is SNHLY and CDR2 is FYNNEI in the germline V gene. The ends lost 5 bases at V and 0 bases at J; junction bases unmatched: 0. The CDR3 runs to 14 residues. The CDR3 bases are TGTGCCAGCAGTACAGGGGCAACTAATGAAAAACTGTTTTTT. Translating gives CASSTGATNEKLFF.

This chain links TRBV5-1 with TRBJ1-6; tentatively, D is TRBD1 (5 bases). V lost 0 bases and J lost 8, with 12 bases in between. Germline V CDR1 and CDR2: SGHRS, YFSETQ. CDR3 length: 15 residues. The CDR3 region is CASSLAQTGDSPLHF. Written as DNA, the CDR3 is TGCGCCAGCAGCTTGGCGCAGACGGGGGATTCACCCCTCCACTTT.

The chain joins TRBV5-6 to TRBJ1-5; 7 nucleotides match TRBD1. From germline, CDR1 is SGHDT and CDR2 YYEEEE. This CDR3 is 17 amino acids long. Unmatched junction bases numbered 13, after V lost 4 bases and J lost 3 bases. This chain's CDR3 is CASSRTPWTGSNQPQHF. CDR3 nucleotides: TGTGCCAGCAGCCGAACGCCCTGGACAGGTTCCAATCAGCCCCAGCATTTT.

This sequence joins TRBV28 and TRBJ2-3; possibly TRBD1 for D (6 bases). Trimming left V 6 bases short and J 2 bases short, with 24 bases between. Germline V gives CDR1 MDHEN, CDR2 SYDVKM. The CDR3 consists of 18 residues. The CDR3 spells CASRNRVWSLMVTDTQYF. Here the CDR3 DNA reads TGTGCCAGCAGAAACAGGGTTTGGTCCTTAATGGTCACAGATACGCAGTATTTT.

The chain is built from TRBV5-1 and TRBJ2-5; no definite D call. Germline lookup yields CDR1 SGHRS and CDR2 YFSETQ. The CDR3 contains 11 residues. Trimming cost V 4 bases and J 3 bases, with 4 bases left between them. The CDR3 nucleotides are TGCGCCAGCAGCCGCGAAGAGACCCAGTACTTC. Its protein product is CASSREETQYF.

The rearrangement links TRBV3-1 (or the pseudogene TRBV3-2) to TRBJ2-5; D is perhaps TRBD2 (5 bases). Germline V lookup: CDR1 LGHDT, CDR2 YNNKEL (reference sequence). The V gene lost 1 base and the J gene lost 5 bases, with 20 bases spanning the gap. The CDR3 sequence is 17 residues long. CDR3 sequence: CASSQGLLDQSRETQYF. The DNA for the CDR3 is TGTGCCAGCAGCCAAGGCCTACTAGACCAATCTAGGGAGACCCAGTACTTC.

This clone was seen once. The V gene is TRBV10-3, the J gene TRBJ2-1, with 8 bases fitting TRBD2. CDR3 length: 14 residues. Looked up from germline, CDR1 is ENHRY and CDR2 is SYGVKD. Germline trimming cut 0 bases from V and 14 bases from J; bases unmatched to any gene: 9. The CDR3, as DNA: TGTGCCATCAGTGAGTCATCGGGGCGGGAGGTAGAGTTCTTC. It is translated as CAISESSGREVEFF.

This chain links TRBV6-2 or TRBV6-3 with TRBJ2-4, with D unclear. V was cut by 1 base and J by 0 bases, with 7 bases left in between. CDR1 and CDR2 from the germline V gene are MNHEY and SVGEGT. The length of the CDR3 is 15 residues. In nucleotides, the CDR3 is TGTGCCAGCAGTTACTTCGTCCTAGCCAAAAACATTCAGTACTTC. It is translated as CASSYFVLAKNIQYF.

This chain joins TRBV5-1 and TRBJ1-2; D is uncertain. V lost 0 bases to trimming and J lost 1 base, with 10 bases between them. Germline values: CDR1 SGHRS, CDR2 YFSETQ. The CDR3 is 15 residues long. This CDR3 reads CASSLDAGSNYGYTF. CDR3 coding DNA: TGCGCCAGCAGCTTGGACGCGGGGAGTAACTATGGCTACACCTTC.

This rearrangement joins TRBV2 to TRBJ1-1; TRBD1 aligns across 9 bases. Trimming at V came to 6 bases and at J to 5 bases, leaving 10 bases not matched to a gene. Germline CDR1 SNHLY, CDR2 FYNNEI. CDR3 length: 15 amino acids. The CDR3 reads CASSVMTGGGTEAFF. In nucleotides, the CDR3 is TGTGCCAGCAGCGTTATGACAGGGGGAGGGACTGAAGCTTTCTTT.

The chain is built from TRBV5-1 and TRBJ2-7, with 7 positions matching TRBD2. The CDR3 loop spans 14 amino acids. J lost 1 base, V lost 4 bases, and 5 bases had no gene match. Germline values: CDR1 SGHRS, CDR2 YFSETQ. CDR3 region: CASSLRGVSYEQYF. The CDR3 bases are TGCGCCAGCAGCCTTCGGGGGGTGTCCTACGAGCAGTACTTC.